This T cell receptor (beta chain) was recovered during a study of shared clonotypes between healthy human individuals. Clones were read by immunoSEQ multiplex PCR, and TCRdb kept only the in-frame ones, dropping some. The sample yields 1.5 million to 2.5 million clones, roughly 95% seen once. The J segment lost 5 bases and the V segment lost 0 bases, leaving 4 bases of the junction unmatched. The CDR3 sequence is 15 residues long. The germline gives CDR1 SGDLS, CDR2 YYNGEE. The naive CD8 fraction comprised CD45RO-negative cells positively selected for CCR7 and excluded terminally differentiated effector memory CD45RA+ cells.

The source is a man between 18 and 35 years old in good health. V is TRBV9 and J is TRBJ1-1; 10 bases fit TRBD1. Sequencing used naive CD8+ T cells sorted from blood. In DNA form, the CDR3 reads TGTGCCAGCAGCGTAGGACAGGGGGCGAGTACTGAAGCTTTCTTT. It encodes CASSVGQGASTEAFF.